The entry below gives a single T cell receptor (beta chain) sequence along with its context. Its antigen is not identified. The data were obtained in a study of T cell responses to AZD1222 COVID-19 vaccine. Study context: The analysis combined second doses at about 4 or about 12 weeks. Broader study findings: Clonal diversity may have been underestimated, and the donors were mostly white British, with more females than males. Along spike, vaccine-associated CD4 TCRs were found throughout, with dominance at 160-218 and 743-854. Baseline antibody screening turned up just six seropositive AZD1222 recipients.

Measured with immunoSEQ multiplex PCR; TCRdb has only the in-frame clones, and not every one. The repertoire includes about 150,000 clones, under 95% of them detected once, and around 1.3% sits in the top ten. V gave up 5 bases and J gave up 2 bases; unmatched junction bases: 7. The CDR3 consists of 16 residues. Germline assignment: CDR1 SEHNR and CDR2 FQNEAQ (reference sequence). The source material was peripheral blood, sampled on day 0 of AZD1222 vaccination. The source of this sequence is an adult in good health. The rearrangement uses TRBV7-9 and TRBJ2-5, with 11 bases fitting TRBD1. CDR3 amino acids: CASSQGQGALQETQYF. CDR3 nucleotides: TGTGCCAGCAGCCAAGGACAGGGGGCCCTTCAAGAGACCCAGTACTTC.